One TCR beta chain is described in this entry. Methods used by the authors: Nucleated cell number was recorded as an estimate derived from reference gene primer amplification. Some clones are missing from TCRdb's copy, which holds only in-frame ones; the method was immunoSEQ multiplex PCR. That table furnishes V, J and clone size, whereas the DNA furnished D and trimming. The sample has roughly 150,000 clones, approximately 91% seen once. The V gene end was trimmed by 4 bases and the J gene end by 7 bases; junction bases not matched to a gene: 4. The CDR3 has 14 residues. The germline gives CDR1 MRHNA, CDR2 SNTAGT. This entry is derived from a study of blood T cell repertoires in COVID-19. About the research overall: Collection of acute and convalescent COVID-19 samples took place in the United States, Italy and Spain.

The chain has TRBV6-4 and TRBJ1-6, with 7 bases fitting TRBD1. Sequencing input: peripheral blood. This receptor was identified in a man younger than 35 with acute or convalescent COVID-19. The CDR3 is CASSVSGQNSPLHF. The CDR3 DNA reads TGTGCCAGCAGTGTTTCGGGACAGAATTCACCCCTCCACTTT.